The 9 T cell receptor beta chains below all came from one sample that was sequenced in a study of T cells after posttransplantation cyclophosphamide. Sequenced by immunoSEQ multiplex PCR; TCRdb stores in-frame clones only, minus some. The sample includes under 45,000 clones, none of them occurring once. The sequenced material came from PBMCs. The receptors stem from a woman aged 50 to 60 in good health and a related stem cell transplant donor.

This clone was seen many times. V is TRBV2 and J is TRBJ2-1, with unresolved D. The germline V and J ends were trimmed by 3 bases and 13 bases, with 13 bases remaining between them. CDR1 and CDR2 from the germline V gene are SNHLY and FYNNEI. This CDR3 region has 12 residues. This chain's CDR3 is CASSDLGPLQFF. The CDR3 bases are TGTGCCAGCAGTGATTTGGGCCCGCTCCAGTTCTTC.

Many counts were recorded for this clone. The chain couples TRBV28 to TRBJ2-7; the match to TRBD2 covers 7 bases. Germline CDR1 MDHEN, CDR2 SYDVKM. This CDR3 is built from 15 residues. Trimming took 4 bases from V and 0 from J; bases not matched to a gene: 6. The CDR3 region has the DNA TGTGCCAGCAGTTCCCCTAGCGGAAGCTCCTACGAGCAGTACTTC. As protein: CASSSPSGSSYEQYF. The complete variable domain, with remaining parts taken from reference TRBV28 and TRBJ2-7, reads DVKVTQSSRYLVKRTGEKVFLECVQDMDHENMFWYRQDPGLGLRLIYFSYDVKMKEKGDIPEGYSVSREKKERFSLILESASTNQTSMYLCASSSPSGSSYEQYFGPGTRLTVT.

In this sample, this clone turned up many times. In DNA form, the CDR3 reads TGTGCCAGCAGCCTTAGACAGGGGAGGGTCTCCTACGAGCAGTACTTC. Protein product: CASSLRQGRVSYEQYF. The chain employs TRBV5-6 and TRBJ2-7, with D maybe TRBD1 (8 bases). Trimming removed 4 bases at V and 0 bases at J, with 17 bases between. Germline lookup yields CDR1 SGHDT and CDR2 YYEEEE. This CDR3 contains 16 residues.

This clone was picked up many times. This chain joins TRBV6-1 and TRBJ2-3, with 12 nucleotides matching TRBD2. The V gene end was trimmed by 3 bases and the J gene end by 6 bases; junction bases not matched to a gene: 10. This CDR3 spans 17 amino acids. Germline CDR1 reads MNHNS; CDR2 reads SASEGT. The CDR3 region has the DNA TGTGCCAGCAGTGATGTTCTAGCGGGGGGGCTAAGGGATACGCAGTATTTT. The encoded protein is CASSDVLAGGLRDTQYF.

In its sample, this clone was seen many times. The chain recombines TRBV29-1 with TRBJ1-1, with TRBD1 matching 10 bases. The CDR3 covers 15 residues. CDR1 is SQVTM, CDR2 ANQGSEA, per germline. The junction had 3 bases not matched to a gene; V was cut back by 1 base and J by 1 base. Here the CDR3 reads CSVEGTGGPNTEAFF. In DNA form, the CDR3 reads TGCAGCGTTGAAGGGACAGGGGGGCCGAACACTGAAGCTTTCTTT.

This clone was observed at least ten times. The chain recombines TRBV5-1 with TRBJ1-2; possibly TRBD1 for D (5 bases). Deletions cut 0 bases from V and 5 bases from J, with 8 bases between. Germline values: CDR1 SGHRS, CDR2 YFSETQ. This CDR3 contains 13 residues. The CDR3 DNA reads TGCGCCAGCAGCTTGGTCCAGGGTTATGGCTACACCTTC. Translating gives CASSLVQGYGYTF.

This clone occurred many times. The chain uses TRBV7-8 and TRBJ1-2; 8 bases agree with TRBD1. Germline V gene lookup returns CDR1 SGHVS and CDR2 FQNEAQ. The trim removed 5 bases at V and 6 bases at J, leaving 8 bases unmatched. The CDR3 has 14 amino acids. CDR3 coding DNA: TGTGCCAGCAGCCCGCGACAGGGGATGGATGGCTACACCTTC. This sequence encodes CASSPRQGMDGYTF.

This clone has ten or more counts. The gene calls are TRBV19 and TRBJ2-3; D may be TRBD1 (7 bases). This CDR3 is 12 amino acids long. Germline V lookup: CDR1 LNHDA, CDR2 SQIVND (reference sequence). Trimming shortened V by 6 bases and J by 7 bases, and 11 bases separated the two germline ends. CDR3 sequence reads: CASRSGGNTQYF. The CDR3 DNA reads TGTGCCAGTAGGTCAGGGGGGAATACGCAGTATTTT. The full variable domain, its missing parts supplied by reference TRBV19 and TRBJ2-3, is DGGITQSPKYLFRKEGQNVTLSCEQNLNHDAMYWYRQDPGQGLRLIYYSQIVNDFQKGDIAEGYSVSREKKESFPLTVTSAQKNPTAFYLCASRSGGNTQYFGPGTRLTVL.

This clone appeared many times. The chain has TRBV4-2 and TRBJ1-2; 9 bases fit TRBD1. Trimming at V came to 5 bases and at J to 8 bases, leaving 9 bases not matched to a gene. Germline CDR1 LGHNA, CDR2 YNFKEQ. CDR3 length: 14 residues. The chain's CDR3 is CASSIRDRDAGYTF. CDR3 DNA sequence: TGTGCCAGCAGCATACGGGACAGGGATGCCGGCTACACCTTC.